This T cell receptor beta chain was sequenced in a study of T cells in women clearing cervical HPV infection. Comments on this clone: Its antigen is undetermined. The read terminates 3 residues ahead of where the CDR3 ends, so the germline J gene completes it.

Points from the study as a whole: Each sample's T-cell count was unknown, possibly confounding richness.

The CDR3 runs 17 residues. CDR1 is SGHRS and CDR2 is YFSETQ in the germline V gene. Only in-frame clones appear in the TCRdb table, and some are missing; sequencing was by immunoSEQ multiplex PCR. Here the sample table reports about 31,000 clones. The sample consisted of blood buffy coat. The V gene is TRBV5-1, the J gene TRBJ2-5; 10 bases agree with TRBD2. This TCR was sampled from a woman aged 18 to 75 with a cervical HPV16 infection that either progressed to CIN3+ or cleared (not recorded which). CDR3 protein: CASSLANLAGAPDTQYF. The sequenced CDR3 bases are TGCGCCAGCAGCTTGGCCAACCTAGCGGGAGCCCCAGATACC.